This entry lists 20 T cell receptor beta chains sequenced from one sample in a study of blood T cell repertoires in COVID-19. Here immunoSEQ multiplex PCR was the method, and the copy in TCRdb shows in-frame clones only, minus some. The sample contains around 67,000 clones, 84% of which appear only once. The sample was peripheral blood. The receptors shown here come from a man in his sixties or seventies with acute or convalescent COVID-19.

The chain links TRBV29-1 to TRBJ1-1; tentative D call: TRBD1 (6 bases). Germline-derived CDR1 and CDR2 are SQVTM and ANQGSEA. The germline V and J ends were trimmed by 8 bases and 2 bases, with 15 bases remaining between them. The CDR3 covers 13 residues. CDR3: CSTRDKGNTEAFF. CDR3 DNA: TGCAGCACCCGGGACAAAGGCAACACTGAAGCTTTCTTT.

The chain combines TRBV10-2 with TRBJ2-7, with D possibly TRBD2 on 5 matching bases. Germline V CDR1 and CDR2: WSHSY, SAAADI. V was clipped by 2 bases and J by 6 bases, with 17 bases between them. The CDR3 extends over 15 amino acids. The CDR3 DNA reads as TGCGCCAGCAGTGAGCCGGGGAGCAGTTCCCGCGAGCAGTACTTC. Amino acid sequence: CASSEPGSSSREQYF.

The chain uses TRBV28 and TRBJ1-1; no clear D. The V end lost 6 bases, the J end lost 6 bases, and 14 bases lay between the germline ends. Germline V CDR1 and CDR2: MDHEN, SYDVKM. The CDR3 loop spans 13 amino acids. CDR3 nucleotide sequence: TGTGCCAGCAGACGCTACGGTACGGCTGAAGCTTTCTTT. Amino acid sequence: CASRRYGTAEAFF.

CDR3 in DNA: TGTGCCAGCAGCTTGTTTACAGGGGGCGTAACCGGGGAGCTGTTTTTT. Encoded protein: CASSLFTGGVTGELFF. The chain carries TRBV5-4 and TRBJ2-2, with 9 bases matching TRBD1. The CDR3 runs to 16 residues. Per the germline V gene, CDR1 is SGHNT and CDR2 is YYREEE (reference sequence). J gave up 5 bases and V 1 base, and 6 bases lay outside the gene matches.

This clone has only one observation. V usage is TRBV11-3 and J usage is TRBJ2-7; 10 bases map to TRBD1. The germline V gene encodes CDR1 SGHNT and CDR2 YENEEA. The CDR3 has 17 residues. V lost 2 bases, J lost 0 bases, and 7 bases stayed unmatched. CDR3 coding DNA: TGTGCCAGCAGCTTATCCATAGGACAGGGGGTCTCCTACGAGCAGTACTTC. Residues: CASSLSIGQGVSYEQYF. Supplemented by reference TRBV11-3 and TRBJ2-7, the full variable domain reads EAGVVQSPRYKIIEKKQPVAFWCNPISGHNTLYWYLQNLGQGPELLIRYENEEAVDDSQLPKDRFSAERLKGVDSTLKIQPAELGDSAVYLCASSLSIGQGVSYEQYFGPGTRLTVT.

This sequence joins TRBV11-3 and TRBJ2-1; tentatively, D is TRBD2 (6 bases). The CDR3 covers 15 residues. Trimming removed 5 bases from V and 2 bases from J, with 13 bases in between. Per germline, CDR1 SGHNT and CDR2 YENEEA. The CDR3 is CASSPQEGPYNEQFF. As DNA, the CDR3 is TGTGCCAGCAGCCCACAGGAGGGCCCCTACAATGAGCAGTTCTTC.

The CDR3 sequence is CASSAAGGTYEQYF. The DNA for the CDR3 is TGTGCCAGCAGTGCCGCGGGGGGGACCTACGAGCAGTACTTC. The chain carries TRBV2 and TRBJ2-7, with TRBD2 matching over 9 bases. This CDR3 has 14 residues. The ends lost 4 bases at V and 2 bases at J; junction bases unmatched: 3. Germline V CDR1 and CDR2: SNHLY, FYNNEI. The full variable domain, completed using reference TRBV2 and TRBJ2-7, is EPEVTQTPSHQVTQMGQEVILRCVPISNHLYFYWYRQILGQKVEFLVSFYNNEISEKSEIFDDQFSVERPDGSNFTLKIRSTKLEDSAMYFCASSAAGGTYEQYFGPGTRLTVT.

The genes are TRBV9 and TRBJ1-6, with 11 positions matching TRBD1. With 3 bases clipped from V and 7 bases from J, the junction kept 3 bases outside the gene matches. This CDR3 comprises 15 residues. Germline V CDR1 and CDR2: SGDLS, YYNGEE. CDR3 sequence: CASSGGDRGNSPLHF. In DNA, the CDR3 is TGTGCCAGCAGCGGAGGGGACAGGGGGAATTCACCCCTCCACTTT.

V and J are TRBV28 and TRBJ2-5; 7 bases match TRBD2. This CDR3 has 15 residues. From germline, CDR1 is MDHEN and CDR2 SYDVKM. With 3 bases clipped from V and 0 bases from J, the junction kept 4 bases outside the gene matches. The CDR3 sequence: CASSFPRENQETQYF. The CDR3 coding sequence is TGTGCCAGCAGTTTCCCGCGGGAGAACCAAGAGACCCAGTACTTC.

This clone appeared a single time. The chain uses TRBV29-1 and TRBJ1-1; perhaps TRBD1 as D (6 bases). This CDR3 region has 12 residues. Germline CDR1 and CDR2: SQVTM and ANQGSEA. The CDR3 loop reads CSGGYMNTEAFF. Written as DNA, the CDR3 is TGCAGTGGGGGCTATATGAACACTGAAGCTTTCTTT. The complete variable domain, with remaining parts taken from reference TRBV29-1 and TRBJ1-1, reads SAVISQKPSRDICQRGTSLTIQCQVDSQVTMMFWYRQQPGQSLTLIATANQGSEATYESGFVIDKFPISRPNLTFSTLTVSNMSPEDSSIYLCSGGYMNTEAFFGQGTRLTVV.

This clone has only a few counts. The chain has TRBV27 and TRBJ1-4; 11 nucleotides agree with TRBD1. The CDR3 runs 16 residues. V lost 5 bases to trimming and J lost 3 bases; unmatched junction nucleotides: 5. CDR1 MNHEY and CDR2 SMNVEV come from the germline V gene (reference sequence). CDR3 protein: CASSRGQGASNEKLFF. The CDR3 nucleotides read TGTGCCAGCAGTCGAGGACAGGGGGCCTCTAATGAAAAACTGTTTTTT.

The V and J genes are TRBV5-4 and TRBJ1-1; D is perhaps TRBD1 (5 bases). The V end lost 0 bases, the J end lost 5 bases, and 14 bases lay between the germline ends. This CDR3 spans 15 amino acids. The V gene's germline CDR1 is SGHNT and CDR2 YYREEE (reference sequence). CDR3 nucleotide sequence: TGTGCCAGCAGCTTGGCCACAGGAGGGTCTACTGAAGCTTTCTTT. This translates into CASSLATGGSTEAFF.

V is TRBV6-5 and J is TRBJ2-5, with D possibly being TRBD2 (5 bases). CDR3 length equals 12 residues. Germline assignment: CDR1 MNHEY and CDR2 SVGAGI. V shed 4 bases and J shed 3 bases, with 6 bases lying between them. CDR3 DNA: TGTGCCAGCAGTTTCGGGGAAGAGACCCAGTACTTC. This sequence encodes CASSFGEETQYF.

A note on this clone: An end of the junction differs from the germline gene, which may be a read error. The CDR3 sequence: CASSPLGTGAYEQYF. The CDR3 DNA reads as TGTGCTAGCAGCCCCTTAGGGACAGGGGCGTACGAGCAGTACTTC. This chain links TRBV7-7 with TRBJ2-7, with 10 nucleotides matching TRBD1. The CDR3 sequence is 15 residues long. CDR1 and CDR2 (germline): SSHAT, FNYEAQ (reference sequence).

The chain uses TRBV27 and TRBJ2-1; possibly TRBD2 for D (5 bases). The germline gives CDR1 MNHEY, CDR2 SMNVEV (reference sequence). The CDR3 is made up of 16 amino acids. Trimming left V 1 base short and J 4 bases short, with 14 bases between. The CDR3 DNA follows: TGTGCCAGCAGTTTATTAACTACGGGGTTGTACAATGAGCAGTTCTTC. This sequence encodes CASSLLTTGLYNEQFF.

Sample share makes this clone medium-sized. The J gene is TRBJ2-2, the V gene TRBV3-1 (or the pseudogene TRBV3-2); possibly TRBD1 for D (5 bases). The V gene lost 10 bases and the J gene lost 1 base, with 16 bases spanning the gap. Per germline, CDR1 LGHDT and CDR2 YNNKEL (reference sequence). This CDR3 comprises 15 residues. CDR3 in amino acids: CATRAGSVNTGELFF. CDR3 DNA: TGTGCCACCCGGGCAGGGTCGGTGAACACCGGGGAGCTGTTTTTT.

The gene calls are TRBV28 and TRBJ2-1; 10 nucleotides line up with TRBD2. Germline V gene data show CDR1 as MDHEN and CDR2 as SYDVKM. J lost 3 bases, V lost 5 bases, and 7 bases had no gene match. The CDR3 loop spans 16 amino acids. The CDR3 DNA sequence: TGTGCCAGCAGTCCGGTAGCGGGGGGTTTCTACAATGAGCAGTTCTTC. It yields the protein CASSPVAGGFYNEQFF.

This clone occurred once. The chain uses TRBV3-1 (or the pseudogene TRBV3-2) and TRBJ1-1; TRBD1 matches 7 bases. The germline gives CDR1 LGHDT, CDR2 YNNKEL (reference sequence). V lost 6 bases, J lost 1 base, and 5 bases stayed unmatched. CDR3 length: 14 amino acids. In DNA form, the CDR3 reads TGTGCCAGCAGACTCCGGGACAGGAACACTGAAGCTTTCTTT. The encoded protein is CASRLRDRNTEAFF.

The J gene is TRBJ2-3, the V gene TRBV9, with a weak D call TRBD2 (6 bases). Trimming stripped 4 bases from V and 1 base from J, with 16 bases between. Germline lookup yields CDR1 SGDLS and CDR2 YYNGEE. CDR3 length: 16 residues. CDR3 nucleotides: TGTGCCAGCAGCCCAAAGACCGGGGGTCGCACAGATACGCAGTATTTT. Its protein product is CASSPKTGGRTDTQYF.

This chain connects TRBV4-1 to TRBJ2-1; 7 bases line up with TRBD2. V lost 0 bases to trimming and J lost 2 bases; unmatched junction nucleotides: 7. Germline V CDR1 and CDR2: MGHRA, YSYEKL. This CDR3 has 17 amino acids. CDR3 residues: CASSQDRGDLAYNEQFF. CDR3 bases: TGCGCCAGCAGCCAAGATCGGGGGGATCTCGCCTACAATGAGCAGTTCTTC.